This T cell receptor (beta chain) was identified during a study of blood T cells in healthy people across ages. Study-level points and caveats: Unknown donor CMV status possibly confounded expanded clonotype changes. Older age went with lower TCR beta diversity per million T cells, in a roughly linear way. Whereas aged donors had fewer naive CD4+ cells, long-lived donors had more of them and higher diversity.

This clonotype was detected many times. Its antigen remains unidentified. A second about 7 to 12 cycle PCR used barcoded and J-beta primers. TCRdb re-called the 5' RACE reads with MiXCR, one entry per CDR3 protein. In the table there are over 600,000 distinct CDR3 sequences, roughly 20% of which are singletons. There are 14 residues in the CDR3. Trimming removed 2 bases from V and 6 bases from J; junction bases left unmatched: 1. Per the germline V gene, CDR1 is SGHRS and CDR2 is YFSETQ. The sequenced sample was blood. This sequence was found in a man between 65 and 79 years old in good health. V is TRBV5-1 and J is TRBJ2-1; TRBD1 agrees at 11 bases. CDR3 in amino acids: CASSFGTGGNEQFF. As DNA, the CDR3 is TGCGCCAGCAGCTTCGGGACAGGGGGCAATGAGCAGTTCTTC.